The 6 T cell receptor beta chains below were found in one sample sequenced in a study of blood T cells in healthy people across ages. For the second PCR, which ran for roughly 7 to 11 cycles, a sample-barcoded 5' primer and a J-beta primer mix were used. A single record per CDR3 protein comes from TCRdb applying MiXCR to the 5' RACE reads. Of roughly 800,000 distinct CDR3 sequences listed, approximately 53% were seen once; the top ten hold about two fifths. The sequencing sample was made of blood. All receptors derive from an elderly man in good health.

V gene TRBV20-1 combines with J gene TRBJ2-7; 9 nucleotides align to TRBD1. This CDR3 is built from 14 residues. Germline V gives CDR1 DFQATT, CDR2 SNEGSKA (reference sequence). The ends lost 3 bases at V and 5 bases at J; junction bases unmatched: 8. CDR3 loop: CSARLPGQGNEQYF. In DNA, the CDR3 is TGCAGTGCTAGGCTCCCGGGACAGGGCAACGAGCAGTACTTC.

This clonotype was seen only a few times. The genes are TRBV7-2 and TRBJ2-7; TRBD1 might be the D (7 bases). V lost 5 bases, J lost 4 bases, and 15 bases lay in between. This CDR3 has 14 residues. Germline V gene lookup returns CDR1 SGHTA and CDR2 FQGNSA. The CDR3 DNA reads as TGTGCCAGCAGCCCTGCGGGACAGACATACGAGCAGTACTTC. This translates into CASSPAGQTYEQYF.

The table lists this clonotype with a few counts. The rearrangement links TRBV29-1 to TRBJ2-5; 7 positions match TRBD1. Germline V gene lookup returns CDR1 SQVTM and CDR2 ANQGSEA. With 5 bases clipped from V and 5 bases from J, the junction kept 5 bases outside the gene matches. CDR3 length equals 12 residues. DNA for the CDR3: TGCAGCGTTCACAGGGGCGACGAGACCCAGTACTTC. It translates to CSVHRGDETQYF.

The chain recombines TRBV2 with TRBJ2-7; 13 bases line up with TRBD2. The tail of the sequence fits TRBJ2-4 better, so the J call may be wrong. Germline assignment: CDR1 SNHLY and CDR2 FYNNEI. The CDR3 runs to 17 residues. CDR3 bases: TGTGCCAGCAGTTCTACTAGCGGGAGGGCCTGGGGAAACATTCAGTACTTC. Protein product: CASSSTSGRAWGNIQYF.

The genes are TRBV9 and TRBJ1-1, with TRBD1 identical over 7 bases. The germline V gene has CDR1 SGDLS and CDR2 YYNGEE. Losses at the gene ends were 2 bases for V and 0 bases for J; bases not matched to a gene: 1. This CDR3 contains 14 residues. This CDR3 reads CASSVTGVNTEAFF. The CDR3 DNA follows: TGTGCCAGCAGCGTTACAGGGGTGAACACTGAAGCTTTCTTT.

The V and J genes are TRBV11-2 and TRBJ1-2; no definite D call. There are 15 residues in the CDR3. V was pared by 1 base and J by 7 bases, with 16 bases between. Germline V lookup: CDR1 SGHAT, CDR2 FQNNGV. The CDR3 nucleotides read TGTGCCAGCAGCTTAGTAGCCAGTTTTAGCAGTGGCTACACCTTC. Its translation: CASSLVASFSSGYTF.